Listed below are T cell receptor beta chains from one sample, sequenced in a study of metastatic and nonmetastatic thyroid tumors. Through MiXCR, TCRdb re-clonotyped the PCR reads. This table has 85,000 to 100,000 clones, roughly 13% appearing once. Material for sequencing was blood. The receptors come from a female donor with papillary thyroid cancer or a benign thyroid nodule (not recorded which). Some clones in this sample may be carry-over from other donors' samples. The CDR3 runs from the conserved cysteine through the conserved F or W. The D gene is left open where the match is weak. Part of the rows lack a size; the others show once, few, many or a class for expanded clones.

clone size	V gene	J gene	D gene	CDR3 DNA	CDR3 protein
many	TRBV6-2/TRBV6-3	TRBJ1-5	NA	TGTGCCAGCAGTTATGAAATTTTCGTGTCGGGTCAGCCCCAGCATTTT	CASSYEIFVSGQPQHF
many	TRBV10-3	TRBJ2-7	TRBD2	TGTGCCATAGGGACTAACTCCTACGAGCAGTACTTC	CAIGTNSYEQYF
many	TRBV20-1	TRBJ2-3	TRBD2	TGCAGTGCCCTGCCTGGGCTAGCGGGCTTCACAGATACGCAGTATTTT	CSALPGLAGFTDTQYF
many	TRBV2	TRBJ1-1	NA	TGTGCCAGCAGTGTAAGCACTGAAGCTTTCTTT	CASSVSTEAFF
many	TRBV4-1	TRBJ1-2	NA	TGCGCCAGCAGCCAAGGGCAGGCGAACTATGGCTACACCTTC	CASSQGQANYGYTF
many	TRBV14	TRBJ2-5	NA	TGTGCCAGCAGCCAACCGGGACTTACGTACCAAGAGACCCAGTACTTC	CASSQPGLTYQETQYF
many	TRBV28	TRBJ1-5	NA	TGTGCCAGCAGTTCACGAGGAACCGCGAGCAATCAGCCCCAGCATTTT	CASSSRGTASNQPQHF
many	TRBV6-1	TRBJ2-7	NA	TGTGCCAGCAGTGACGGCCCGCTTCCCTCCTACGAGCAGTACTTC	CASSDGPLPSYEQYF
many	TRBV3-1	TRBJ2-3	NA	TGTGCCAGCAGCCAAGGAGGACAAAACACAGATACGCAGTATTTT	CASSQGGQNTDTQYF
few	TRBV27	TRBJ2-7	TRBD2	TGTGCCAGCCAATCTAGCGGCATCTCTCTCGAGCAGTACTTC	CASQSSGISLEQYF
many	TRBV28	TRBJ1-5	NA	TGTGCCAGCCACACTGCATTCAGCAATCAGCCCCAGCATTTT	CASHTAFSNQPQHF
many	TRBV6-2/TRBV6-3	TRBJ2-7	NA	TGTGCCAGCAGTCAGACGAGGGGGTCCTACGAGCAGTACTTC	CASSQTRGSYEQYF
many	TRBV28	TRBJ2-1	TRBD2	TGTGCCAGCAGTCCGGTTAGTAGCGGGAGTCCCAATGAGCAGTTCTTC	CASSPVSSGSPNEQFF
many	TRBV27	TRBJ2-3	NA	TGTGCCAGCAGTTTTTCACTGGGCTTGACAGATACGCAGTATTTT	CASSFSLGLTDTQYF
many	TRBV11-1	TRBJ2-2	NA	TGTGCCAGCAGCCCTCTAGGAAAGGGGGGGAACACCGGGGAGCTGTTTTTT	CASSPLGKGGNTGELFF
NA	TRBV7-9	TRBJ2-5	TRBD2	TGTGCCAGCAGCCCCCTAGCGGGAGTTGCTGAGACCCAGTACTTC	CASSPLAGVAETQYF
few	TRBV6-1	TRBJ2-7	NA	TGTGCCAGCAGTCTTGAATCCTCGGCGTTCGAGCAGTACTTC	CASSLESSAFEQYF
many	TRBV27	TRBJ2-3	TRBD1	TGTGCCAGCAGTTCGACCGGGACAGTAACGGGTTGGGATACGCAGTATTTT	CASSSTGTVTGWDTQYF
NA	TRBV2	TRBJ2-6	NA	TGTGCCAGCAGCCGGGGGTGGGTCTCTGGGGCCAACGTCCTGACTTTC	CASSRGWVSGANVLTF
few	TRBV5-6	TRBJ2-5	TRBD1	TGTGCCAGCAGCTATACCGGACAGGGGACCCAGTACTTC	CASSYTGQGTQYF
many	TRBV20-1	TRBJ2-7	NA	TGCAGTGCTCGAAACTATTTGGCCTCCGAGCAGTACTTC	CSARNYLASEQYF
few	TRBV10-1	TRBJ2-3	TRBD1	TGCGCCAGCAGTTACAGGGGATGTGGCACAGATACGCAGTATTTT	CASSYRGCGTDTQYF
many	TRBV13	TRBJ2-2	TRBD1	TGTGCCAGCAGCTCCGGGACAGGCGATTCGAACACCGGGGAGCTGTTTTTT	CASSSGTGDSNTGELFF
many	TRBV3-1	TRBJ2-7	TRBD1	TGTGCCAGCAGCAGGACAGGGACCTACGAGCAGTACTTC	CASSRTGTYEQYF
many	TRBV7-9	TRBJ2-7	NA	TGTGCCAGCAGCTTAGACGGGGGAAACTACGAGCAGTACTTC	CASSLDGGNYEQYF
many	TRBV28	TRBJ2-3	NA	TGTGCCAGCAGTTTATTCTGGGCAGAGACTTTCACAGATACGCAGTATTTT	CASSLFWAETFTDTQYF
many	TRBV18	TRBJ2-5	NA	TGTGCCAGCTCACCTACTCTCAAAGAGACCCAGTACTTC	CASSPTLKETQYF
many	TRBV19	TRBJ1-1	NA	TGTGCCCCCACTCGGGGGTTCGGCGCTTTCTTT	CAPTRGFGAFF
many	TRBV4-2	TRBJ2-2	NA	TGTGCCAGCAGCCAGGCCGTCGGGGGGCGAGTAACCGGGGAGCTGTTTTTT	CASSQAVGGRVTGELFF
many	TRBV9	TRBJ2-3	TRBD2	TGTGCCAGCAGCGTGGTTCCGGGGGGAGATACGCAGTATTTT	CASSVVPGGDTQYF
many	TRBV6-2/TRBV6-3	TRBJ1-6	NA	TGTGCCAGCAGTTACACCACAGAGAATTCACCCCTCCACTTT	CASSYTTENSPLHF
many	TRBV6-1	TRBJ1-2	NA	TGTGCCAGCAGAACAGACGCTAACTATGGCTACACCTTC	CASRTDANYGYTF
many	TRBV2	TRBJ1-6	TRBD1	TGTGCCAGCAGGGGACAGGGGGCCCTTTCGGGACCCCTCCACTTT	CASRGQGALSGPLHF
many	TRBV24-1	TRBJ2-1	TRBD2	TGTGCCACCAGTGATTTGAGTACTAGCGGGGGCAATGAGCAGTTCTTC	CATSDLSTSGGNEQFF
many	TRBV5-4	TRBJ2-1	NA	TGTGCCAGCAGCGGGAGCTCCTACAATGAGCAGTTCTTC	CASSGSSYNEQFF
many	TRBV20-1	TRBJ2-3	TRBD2	TGCAGTGCTAGGGGACCGGGCGTCCGGACTAGCGGGACAGATACGCAGTATTTT	CSARGPGVRTSGTDTQYF
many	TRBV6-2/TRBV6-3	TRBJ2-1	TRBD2	TGTGCCAGCAGTTCCACTACTAGCGGCCGGGGGCAGTTCTTC	CASSSTTSGRGQFF
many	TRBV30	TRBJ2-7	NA	TGTGCCTGGAGTAAGAGGATATACGAGCAGTACTTC	CAWSKRIYEQYF
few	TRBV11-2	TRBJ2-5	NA	TGTGCCAGCAGCCCGCGTCTTGGTTTGGTGGTGGAGACCCAGTACTTC	CASSPRLGLVVETQYF
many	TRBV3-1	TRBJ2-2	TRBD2	TGTGCCAGCAGCCTGACTAGCGGGAAGAACACCGGGGAGCTGTTTTTT	CASSLTSGKNTGELFF
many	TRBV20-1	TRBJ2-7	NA	TGCAGTGCTAGAGATTTGATGGGGCTCACCTACGAGCAGTACTTC	CSARDLMGLTYEQYF
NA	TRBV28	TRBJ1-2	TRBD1	TGTGCCAGCAGGAAACAGGGGCCCTATGGCTACACCTTC	CASRKQGPYGYTF
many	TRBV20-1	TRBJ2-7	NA	TGCAGTGCTGAGGGTCCTAGCTCGTACGAGCAGTACTTC	CSAEGPSSYEQYF
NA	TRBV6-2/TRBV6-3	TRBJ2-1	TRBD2	TGTGCCAGCAGTTCAGGGGGTAGCGGGAGTGATGAGCAGTTCTTC	CASSSGGSGSDEQFF
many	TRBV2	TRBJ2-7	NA	TGTGCCAGCATCCGCCCGACAGTACAGCTTGAGCAGTACTTC	CASIRPTVQLEQYF
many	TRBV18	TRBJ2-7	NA	TGTGCCAGCTCACCGGGGGAGCGGTACGAGCAGTACTTC	CASSPGERYEQYF
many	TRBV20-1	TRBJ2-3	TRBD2	TGCAGTGCTCCCCGGGGGGGGGCCGATACGCAGTATTTT	CSAPRGGADTQYF
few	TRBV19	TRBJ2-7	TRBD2	TGTGCCAGTAGTACAGCGGGATTCGCCTACGAGCAGTACTTC	CASSTAGFAYEQYF
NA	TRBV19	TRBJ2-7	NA	TGTGCCAGTAGTTGGCGCCCGGGGAGCGAGCAGTACTTC	CASSWRPGSEQYF
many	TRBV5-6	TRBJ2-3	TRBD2	TGTGCCAGCAGCTTGGGGTTAGCGGGAGGGCGCGCAGATACGCAGTATTTT	CASSLGLAGGRADTQYF
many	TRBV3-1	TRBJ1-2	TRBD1	TGTGCCAGCAGCCGGGACAGGGACTACCCTTCTAACTATGGCTACACCTTC	CASSRDRDYPSNYGYTF